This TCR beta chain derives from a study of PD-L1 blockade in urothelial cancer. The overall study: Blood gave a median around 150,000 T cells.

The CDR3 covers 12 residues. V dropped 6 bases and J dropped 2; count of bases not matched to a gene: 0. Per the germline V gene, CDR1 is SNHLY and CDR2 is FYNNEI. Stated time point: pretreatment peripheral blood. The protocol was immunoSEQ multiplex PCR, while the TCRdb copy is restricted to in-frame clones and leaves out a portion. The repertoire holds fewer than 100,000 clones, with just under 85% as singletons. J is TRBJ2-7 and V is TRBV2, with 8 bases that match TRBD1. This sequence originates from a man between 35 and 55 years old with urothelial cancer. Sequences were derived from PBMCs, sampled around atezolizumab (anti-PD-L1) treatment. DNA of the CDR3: TGTGCCAGCAGACAGGGGGCCTACGAGCAGTACTTC. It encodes CASRQGAYEQYF.